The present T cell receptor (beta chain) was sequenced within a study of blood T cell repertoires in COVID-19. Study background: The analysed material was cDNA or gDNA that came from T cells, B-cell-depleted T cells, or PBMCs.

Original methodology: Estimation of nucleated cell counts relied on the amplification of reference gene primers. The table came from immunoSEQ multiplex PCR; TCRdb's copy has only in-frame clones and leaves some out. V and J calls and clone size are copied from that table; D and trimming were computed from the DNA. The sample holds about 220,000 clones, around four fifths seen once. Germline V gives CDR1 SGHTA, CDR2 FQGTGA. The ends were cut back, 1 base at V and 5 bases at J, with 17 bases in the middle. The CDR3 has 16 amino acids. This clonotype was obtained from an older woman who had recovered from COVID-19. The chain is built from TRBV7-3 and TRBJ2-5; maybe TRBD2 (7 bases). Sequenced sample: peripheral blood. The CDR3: CASSLMAGAPPETQYF. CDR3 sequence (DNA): TGTGCCAGCAGCTTAATGGCGGGGGCGCCCCCTGAGACCCAGTACTTC.